These 13 T cell receptor beta chains came from one sample sequenced in a study of blood T cells in healthy people across ages. The second PCR ran about 6 to 11 cycles with a sample-barcoded 5' primer and J-beta primers. TCRdb re-called the 5' RACE reads through MiXCR, storing one row per CDR3 protein. This sample yields 850,000 to 1,300,000 distinct CDR3 sequences, of which under 55% are seen a single time; under 20% belongs to the top ten. The source material was blood. The receptors derive from a woman in her sixties or seventies in good health.

The chain joins TRBV2 to TRBJ2-7; possibly TRBD1 for D (6 bases). Germline V CDR1 and CDR2: SNHLY, FYNNEI. The CDR3 runs to 14 residues. Trimming pared 5 bases from V and 1 base from J, leaving 12 bases between. As DNA, the CDR3 is TGTGCCAGCAGTTTACAACAGGGTTCCTACGAGCAGTACTTC. Translating gives CASSLQQGSYEQYF.

This clonotype was detected a few times. This chain uses TRBV12-3 or TRBV12-4 with TRBJ2-4; the match to TRBD2 covers 13 bases. Near its end, the DNA agrees better with TRBJ2-5, so the J call may be wrong. This CDR3 is built from 17 residues. This CDR3 reads CASSNGLAGVGGKTQYF. CDR3 bases: TGTGCCAGCAGCAATGGACTAGCGGGAGTAGGGGGGAAGACCCAGTACTTC.

The V call is TRBV11-2, the J call TRBJ2-2; D is ambiguous. This CDR3 has 18 residues. Germline-derived CDR1 and CDR2 are SGHAT and FQNNGV. The V end lost 2 bases, the J end lost 2 bases, and 18 bases lay between the germline ends. The CDR3 here is CASSLWRSSLLNTGELFF. The CDR3 DNA is TGTGCCAGCAGCTTATGGCGTAGCAGCTTGCTTAACACCGGGGAGCTGTTTTTT.

This clonotype has only a few counts. V is TRBV4-2 and J is TRBJ2-2, with 11 bases that match TRBD2. Germline lookup yields CDR1 LGHNA and CDR2 YNFKEQ. The length of the CDR3 is 15 residues. V was pared by 4 bases and J by 7 bases, with 5 bases of the junction left unmatched. The CDR3 DNA follows: TGTGCCAGCAGCCCTACTAGCGGGAGTGGCGGGGAGCTGTTTTTT. This gives the protein CASSPTSGSGGELFF.

This chain joins TRBV27 and TRBJ1-4; D gene ambiguous. The length of the CDR3 is 16 residues. Per germline, CDR1 MNHEY and CDR2 SMNVEV (reference sequence). V was trimmed by 5 bases and J by 5 bases, leaving 18 bases between them. DNA of the CDR3: TGTGCCAGCAGTATTAGATCTAACAGAGGGAATGAAAAACTGTTTTTT. Its translation is CASSIRSNRGNEKLFF. The full variable domain, in which reference TRBV27 and TRBJ1-4 provide the parts outside the CDR3, is EAQVTQNPRYLITVTGKKLTVTCSQNMNHEYMSWYRQDPGLGLRQIYYSMNVEVTDKGDVPEGYKVSRKEKRNFPLILESPSPNQTSLYFCASSIRSNRGNEKLFFGSGTQLSVL.

This chain uses TRBV27 with TRBJ2-1; TRBD2 matches at 8 bases. This CDR3 spans 17 amino acids. J lost 0 bases, V lost 6 bases, and 10 bases had no gene match. CDR1 and CDR2 from the germline V gene are MNHEY and SMNVEV (reference sequence). The CDR3 nucleotides read TGTGCCAGCAGATTAGATATAGCGGGGAACTCCTACAATGAGCAGTTCTTC. Encoded protein: CASRLDIAGNSYNEQFF.

The table lists this clonotype with a few counts. The V and J genes are TRBV7-9 and TRBJ2-1, with 7 bases aligning to TRBD1. CDR3 size: 13 residues. Per the germline V gene, CDR1 is SEHNR and CDR2 is FQNEAQ (reference sequence). The V gene end was trimmed by 5 bases and the J gene end by 9 bases; junction bases not matched to a gene: 7. CDR3 amino acids: CASSTTGVGEQFF. The CDR3 region has the DNA TGTGCCAGCAGCACTACAGGGGTTGGTGAGCAGTTCTTC.

This clonotype was detected only a few times. The genes are TRBV5-1 and TRBJ2-1, with no clear D. The CDR3 contains 15 residues. The V gene lost 7 bases and the J gene lost 15 bases, with 29 bases spanning the gap. Germline V gene lookup returns CDR1 SGHRS and CDR2 YFSETQ. CDR3: CASGLSSPPLEVPFF. Here the CDR3 DNA reads TGCGCCAGCGGATTGAGTTCTCCTCCGCTCGAGGTACCGTTCTTC.

The V gene is TRBV13, the J gene TRBJ1-2; 8 bases map to TRBD1. The germline CDR1 and CDR2 sequences are PRHDT and FYEKMQ (reference sequence). CDR3 length: 15 amino acids. The V and J ends lost 5 bases and 2 bases, in that order; junction bases with no gene match: 7. The CDR3: CASSPRNRGNYGYTF. CDR3 nucleotide sequence: TGTGCCAGCAGCCCCAGAAACAGGGGGAACTATGGCTACACCTTC.

The CDR3 DNA is TGTGCCAGCAGGACCCGGACGAGGGCGGGCACAGATACGCAGTATTTT. Amino acid sequence: CASRTRTRAGTDTQYF. J is TRBJ2-3 and V is TRBV12-3 or TRBV12-4; a possible D gene is TRBD2 (5 bases). The CDR3 has 16 amino acids. The V and J ends lost 6 bases and 1 base respectively, with 17 bases between them.

The table lists this clonotype with many counts. This chain uses TRBV12-3 or TRBV12-4 with TRBJ1-2, with D possibly being TRBD1 (6 bases). The CDR3 has 14 amino acids. V dropped 8 bases and J dropped 8 bases, with 21 bases sitting between them. The CDR3: CASAPRGGARGYTF. The CDR3 DNA reads TGTGCCAGCGCACCCCGCGGGGGGGCACGGGGCTACACCTTC.

This clonotype has only a few counts. This chain connects TRBV6-1 to TRBJ2-7; 8 positions agree with TRBD2. J lost 5 bases, V lost 7 bases, and 19 bases had no gene match. The germline CDR1 and CDR2 sequences are MNHNS and SASEGT. This CDR3 contains 17 residues. CDR3 loop: CASTESPDQRETHEQYF. Here the CDR3 DNA reads TGTGCCAGCACAGAGAGCCCCGATCAGCGGGAGACTCACGAGCAGTACTTC.

J is TRBJ1-5 and V is TRBV5-1; 9 bases fit TRBD1. The V segment lost 2 bases and the J segment 3 bases; nucleotides outside the gene matches: 3. CDR1 and CDR2 from the germline V gene are SGHRS and YFSETQ. This CDR3 is built from 15 residues. CDR3: CASSLRTGDNQPQHF. The CDR3 nucleotides are TGCGCCAGCAGCTTAAGGACAGGGGACAATCAGCCCCAGCATTTT.